The 15 T cell receptor beta chains given below trace back to one sample, sequenced in a study of T-cell memory formation after mild COVID-19. One entry per CDR3 protein results from TCRdb running MiXCR on the 5' RACE reads. The top ten hold 1.4% of the sample, which has about 27,000 distinct CDR3 sequences, about 16% seen once. Sequencing was done on a sample of PBMCs or a T cell subset sorted from them (not recorded which). The receptors originated from an adult who had mild COVID-19 (a few samples of this study predate the infection). Cell type and time point are not known.

The gene calls are TRBV5-1 and TRBJ2-2; D may be TRBD2 (5 bases). Germline assignment: CDR1 SGHRS and CDR2 YFSETQ. Trimming cost V 0 bases and J 2 bases, with 11 bases left between them. The CDR3 spans 16 residues. CDR3 nucleotides: TGCGCCAGCAGCTTGGTGCCTGCGGGTAACACCGGGGAGCTGTTTTTT. Translated: CASSLVPAGNTGELFF.

This clonotype was seen only a few times. V is TRBV12-3 or TRBV12-4 and J is TRBJ1-1; D ambiguous. V dropped 6 bases and J dropped 4 bases, with 6 bases sitting between them. This CDR3 is 11 amino acids long. The CDR3 spells CASRATTEAFF. CDR3 sequence (DNA): TGTGCCAGCAGAGCGACCACTGAAGCTTTCTTT.

The chain employs TRBV3-1 and TRBJ2-2; 13 nucleotides align to TRBD2. Germline V CDR1 and CDR2: LGHDT, YNNKEL (reference sequence). The CDR3 has 13 residues. Trimming removed 4 bases from V and 15 bases from J; junction bases left unmatched: 5. For the CDR3, the DNA is TGTGCCAGCAGCCCAGGACTAGCGGGAGTTTTGTTTTTT. It codes for CASSPGLAGVLFF. Supplemented by reference TRBV3-1 and TRBJ2-2, the full variable domain reads DTAVSQTPKYLVTQMGNDKSIKCEQNLGHDTMYWYKQDSKKFLKIMFSYNNKELIINETVPNRFSPKSPDKAHLNLHINSLELGDSAVYFCASSPGLAGVLFFGEGSRLTVL.

This clonotype was observed a few times. The CDR3 sequence is CSARSVSGPFNEQFF. CDR3 sequence (DNA): TGCAGTGCTAGGAGCGTTAGCGGTCCTTTCAATGAGCAGTTCTTC. V usage is TRBV20-1 and J usage is TRBJ2-1; tentative D call: TRBD2 (6 bases). V dropped 3 bases and J dropped 6 bases, with 18 bases sitting between them. Germline V gene sequence: CDR1 DFQATT, CDR2 SNEGSKA (reference sequence). The CDR3 is made up of 15 amino acids.

This clonotype occurred many times. This rearrangement joins TRBV24-1 to TRBJ2-2, with D unclear. V lost 10 bases, J lost 0 bases, and 8 bases lay in between. Germline V gene sequence: CDR1 KGHDR, CDR2 SFDVKD. The length of the CDR3 is 13 residues. The CDR3 loop reads CATRSPNTGELFF. The CDR3, as DNA: TGTGCCACGCGCAGTCCGAACACCGGGGAGCTGTTTTTT.

Ten or more counts support this clonotype. The chain is built from TRBV15 and TRBJ2-4; no clear D. Germline CDR1 LNHNV, CDR2 YYDKDF (reference sequence). CDR3 length equals 17 residues. V lost 0 bases, J lost 1 base, and 13 bases lay in between. The CDR3 DNA is TGTGCCACCAGCAGAGATCCTTTGTCCTCGGCCAAAAACATTCAGTACTTC. Its translation is CATSRDPLSSAKNIQYF.

This clonotype was recorded many times. The V call is TRBV5-5, the J call TRBJ1-1, with TRBD1 matching 11 bases. The germline V gene has CDR1 SGHKS and CDR2 YYEKEE (reference sequence). CDR3 length: 15 amino acids. The V and J ends lost 3 bases and 0 bases, in that order; junction bases with no gene match: 1. As DNA, the CDR3 is TGTGCCAGCAGCTGGACAGGGGGCATGAACACTGAAGCTTTCTTT. Its protein is CASSWTGGMNTEAFF.

This clonotype has a count of ten or more. The rearrangement links TRBV5-4 to TRBJ2-3, with TRBD1 matching over 9 bases. Germline CDR1 is SGHNT and CDR2 is YYREEE (reference sequence). The CDR3 length is 15 residues. The V segment lost 4 bases and the J segment 0 bases; nucleotides outside the gene matches: 3. DNA for the CDR3: TGTGCCAGCAGCGTACAGGGGGCCAGCACAGATACGCAGTATTTT. Translation: CASSVQGASTDTQYF.

This chain joins TRBV6-5 and TRBJ1-2, with 11 bases matching TRBD1. CDR3 length: 15 amino acids. Trimming at V came to 9 bases and at J to 5 bases, leaving 11 bases not matched to a gene. Germline V gene sequence: CDR1 MNHEY, CDR2 SVGAGI. The CDR3 nucleotides are TGTGCCAGATGGACAGGGGGCGAGGCCCAGTATGGCTACACCTTC. Its protein is CARWTGGEAQYGYTF.

The sample holds many counts of this clonotype. This rearrangement joins TRBV24-1 to TRBJ1-1; 9 positions match TRBD1. With 4 bases clipped from V and 4 bases from J, the junction kept 6 bases outside the gene matches. From germline, CDR1 is KGHDR and CDR2 SFDVKD. The length of the CDR3 is 15 residues. The CDR3 nucleotides read TGTGCCACCAGTGACCACAGGGGGCTACGCACTGAAGCTTTCTTT. Protein sequence: CATSDHRGLRTEAFF.

Many counts were recorded for this clonotype. V usage is TRBV5-1 and J usage is TRBJ1-4, with D hard to call. The CDR3 sequence is 13 residues long. V dropped 1 base and J dropped 6 bases, with 7 bases sitting between them. Germline CDR1 SGHRS, CDR2 YFSETQ. The CDR3, as DNA: TGCGCCAGCAGCTTGTCGGGAGATGAAAAACTGTTTTTT. Its translation is CASSLSGDEKLFF.

This clonotype was seen a handful of times. This rearrangement joins TRBV18 to TRBJ2-1; D is possibly TRBD2 (6 bases). Looked up from germline, CDR1 is KGHSH and CDR2 is LQKENI. There are 16 residues in the CDR3. The V end was cut by 3 bases, the J end by 0 bases, with 12 bases between. The DNA of the CDR3 is TGTGCCAGCTCACCGGCGGGGAGGAGCTCCTACAATGAGCAGTTCTTC. Translation: CASSPAGRSSYNEQFF.

This clonotype was counted many times. V is TRBV30 and J is TRBJ1-3; D ambiguous. The CDR3 runs to 13 residues. Trimming took 5 bases from V and 0 from J, leaving 8 bases between them. Germline values: CDR1 GTSNPN, CDR2 SVGIG (reference sequence). As DNA, the CDR3 is TGTGCCTGGGAACCTTTCTCTGGAAACACCATATATTTT. Protein sequence: CAWEPFSGNTIYF.

Ten or more counts support this clonotype. This chain uses TRBV11-3 with TRBJ2-7, with 8 bases matching TRBD1. Unmatched junction bases numbered 7, after V lost 1 base and J lost 5 bases. Germline V CDR1 and CDR2: SGHNT, YENEEA. CDR3 size: 15 residues. The CDR3 reads CASSLGTGKIDEQYF. In DNA, the CDR3 is TGTGCCAGCAGCTTAGGGACAGGGAAGATCGACGAGCAGTACTTC.

This clonotype was seen many times. This chain joins TRBV12-3 or TRBV12-4 and TRBJ1-4; 10 nucleotides align to TRBD1. The trim removed 4 bases at V and 8 bases at J, leaving 4 bases unmatched. The CDR3 totals 14 residues. The DNA for the CDR3 is TGTGCCAGCAGTTCGACAGGGGGCACGGAAAAACTGTTTTTT. Its translation: CASSSTGGTEKLFF.